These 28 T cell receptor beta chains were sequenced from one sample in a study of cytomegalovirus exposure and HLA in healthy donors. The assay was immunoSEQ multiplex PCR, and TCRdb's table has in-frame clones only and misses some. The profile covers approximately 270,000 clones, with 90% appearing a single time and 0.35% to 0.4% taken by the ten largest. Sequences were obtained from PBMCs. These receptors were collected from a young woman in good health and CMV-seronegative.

The CDR3 sequence is CASSLIPRALGSYNEQFF. As DNA, the CDR3 is TGCGCCAGCAGCTTGATCCCCAGGGCCCTGGGCTCCTACAATGAGCAGTTCTTC. The genes are TRBV5-1 and TRBJ2-1, with D perhaps TRBD1 (5 bases). The CDR3 is 18 residues long. V was trimmed by 1 base and J by 0 bases, leaving 17 bases between them. The germline CDR1 and CDR2 sequences are SGHRS and YFSETQ. Drawing the rest from reference TRBV5-1 and TRBJ2-1, the complete variable domain is KAGVTQTPRYLIKTRGQQVTLSCSPISGHRSVSWYQQTPGQGLQFLFEYFSETQRNKGNFPGRFSGRQFSNSRSEMNVSTLELGDSALYLCASSLIPRALGSYNEQFFGPGTRLTVL.

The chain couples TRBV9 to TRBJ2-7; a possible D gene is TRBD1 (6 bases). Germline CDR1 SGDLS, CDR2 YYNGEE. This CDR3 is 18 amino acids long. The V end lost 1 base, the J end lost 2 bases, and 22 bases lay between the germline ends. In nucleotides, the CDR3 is TGTGCCAGCAGCGTACCCTTCTCCGGGTGGGGGCTAACCTACGAGCAGTACGTC. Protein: CASSVPFSGWGLTYEQYV.

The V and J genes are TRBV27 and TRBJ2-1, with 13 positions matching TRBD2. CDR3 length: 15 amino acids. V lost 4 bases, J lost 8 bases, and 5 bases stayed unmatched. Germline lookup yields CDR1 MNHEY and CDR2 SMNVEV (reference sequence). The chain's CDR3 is CASSSGLAGEHEQFF. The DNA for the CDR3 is TGTGCCAGCAGTTCAGGACTAGCGGGGGAACATGAGCAGTTCTTC.

The CDR3 DNA sequence: TGTGCCAGCAGCGTTGTATCAGGGGATGGCTACACCTTC. Amino acids: CASSVVSGDGYTF. This chain links TRBV9 with TRBJ1-2; possibly TRBD1 for D (6 bases). The ends were cut back, 2 bases at V and 6 bases at J, with 11 bases in the middle. Germline CDR1 reads SGDLS; CDR2 reads YYNGEE. This CDR3 comprises 13 residues.

The CDR3: CASSFRDRAYNEQFF. CDR3 DNA sequence: TGTGCCAGCAGCTTCAGGGACAGGGCCTACAATGAGCAGTTCTTC. This rearrangement joins TRBV7-9 to TRBJ2-1, with 9 bases matching TRBD1. Germline V lookup: CDR1 SEHNR, CDR2 FQNEAQ (reference sequence). CDR3 length equals 15 residues. Losses at the gene ends were 3 bases for V and 2 bases for J; bases not matched to a gene: 2.

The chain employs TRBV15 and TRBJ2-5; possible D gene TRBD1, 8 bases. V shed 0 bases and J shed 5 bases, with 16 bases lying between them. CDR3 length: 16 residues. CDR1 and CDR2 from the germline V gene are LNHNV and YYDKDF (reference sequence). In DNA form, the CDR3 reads TGTGCCACCAGCAGAGATCAACAGGGGGGGCGGGAGACCCAGTACTTC. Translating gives CATSRDQQGGRETQYF. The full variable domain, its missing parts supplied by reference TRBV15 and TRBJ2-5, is DAMVIQNPRYQVTQFGKPVTLSCSQTLNHNVMYWYQQKSSQAPKLLFHYYDKDFNNEADTPDNFQSRRPNTSFCFLDIRSPGLGDTAMYLCATSRDQQGGRETQYFGPGTRLLVL.

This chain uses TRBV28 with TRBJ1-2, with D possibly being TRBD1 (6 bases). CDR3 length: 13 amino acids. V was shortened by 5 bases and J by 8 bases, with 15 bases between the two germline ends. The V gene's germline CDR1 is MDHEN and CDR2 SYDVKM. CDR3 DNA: TGTGCCAGCAGTCCGGGACATGGGTCGGGCTACACCTTC. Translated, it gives CASSPGHGSGYTF.

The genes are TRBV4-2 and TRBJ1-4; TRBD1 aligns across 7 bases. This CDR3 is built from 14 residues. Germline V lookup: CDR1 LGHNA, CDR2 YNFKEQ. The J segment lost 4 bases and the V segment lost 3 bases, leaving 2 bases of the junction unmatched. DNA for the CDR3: TGTGCCAGCAGCCAGGGACAGTTTAATGAAAAACTGTTTTTT. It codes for CASSQGQFNEKLFF.

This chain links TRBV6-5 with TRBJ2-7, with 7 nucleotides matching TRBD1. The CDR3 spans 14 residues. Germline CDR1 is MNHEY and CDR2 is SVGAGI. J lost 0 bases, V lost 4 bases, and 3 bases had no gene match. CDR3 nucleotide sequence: TGTGCCAGCAGTTTCCGGGACAGCTCCTACGAGCAGTACGTC. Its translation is CASSFRDSSYEQYV.

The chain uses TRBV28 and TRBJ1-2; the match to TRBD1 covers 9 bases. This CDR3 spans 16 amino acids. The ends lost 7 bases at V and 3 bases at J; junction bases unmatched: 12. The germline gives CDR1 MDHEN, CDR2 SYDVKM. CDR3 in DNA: TGTGCCAGCACATCCCCCGGACAGGGGCCCCACTATGGCTACACCTTC. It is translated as CASTSPGQGPHYGYTF.

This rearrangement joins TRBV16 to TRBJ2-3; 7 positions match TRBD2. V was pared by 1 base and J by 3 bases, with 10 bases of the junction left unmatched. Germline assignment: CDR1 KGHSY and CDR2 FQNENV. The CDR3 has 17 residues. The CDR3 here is CASSQLAERGTTDTQYF. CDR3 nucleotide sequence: TGTGCCAGCAGCCAATTGGCGGAGCGGGGCACTACAGATACGCAGTATTTT.

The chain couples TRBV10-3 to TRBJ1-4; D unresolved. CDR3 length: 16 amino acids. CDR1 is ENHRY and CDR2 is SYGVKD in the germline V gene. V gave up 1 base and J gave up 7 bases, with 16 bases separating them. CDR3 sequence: CAISEFGGELSEKLFF. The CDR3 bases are TGTGCCATCAGTGAGTTTGGCGGGGAGTTAAGTGAAAAACTGTTTTTT.

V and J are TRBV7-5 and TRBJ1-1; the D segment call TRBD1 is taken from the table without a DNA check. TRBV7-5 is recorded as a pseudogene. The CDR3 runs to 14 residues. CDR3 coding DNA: TGTGTCAGAAGCAGAGTGGACAGGGTGGCTGAAGCTTTCTTT. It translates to CVRSRVDRVAEAFF.

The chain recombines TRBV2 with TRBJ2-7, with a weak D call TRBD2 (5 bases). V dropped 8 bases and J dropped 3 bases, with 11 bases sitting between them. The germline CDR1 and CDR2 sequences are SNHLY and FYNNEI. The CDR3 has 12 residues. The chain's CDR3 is CASFYSGYEQYV. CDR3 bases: TGTGCCAGCTTCTACAGCGGCTACGAGCAGTACGTC.

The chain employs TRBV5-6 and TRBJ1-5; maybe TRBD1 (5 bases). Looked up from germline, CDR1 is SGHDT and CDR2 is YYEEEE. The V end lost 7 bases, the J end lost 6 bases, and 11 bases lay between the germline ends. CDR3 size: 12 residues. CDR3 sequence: CASGTQGQPQHF. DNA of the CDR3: TGTGCCAGCGGGACTCAGGGTCAGCCCCAGCATTTT.

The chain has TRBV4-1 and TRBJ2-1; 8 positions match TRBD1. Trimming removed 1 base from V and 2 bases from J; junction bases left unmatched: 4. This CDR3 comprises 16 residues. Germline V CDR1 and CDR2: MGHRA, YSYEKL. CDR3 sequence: CASSQVPTGAYNEQFF. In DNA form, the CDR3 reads TGCGCCAGCAGCCAAGTCCCGACAGGGGCCTACAATGAGCAGTTCTTC.

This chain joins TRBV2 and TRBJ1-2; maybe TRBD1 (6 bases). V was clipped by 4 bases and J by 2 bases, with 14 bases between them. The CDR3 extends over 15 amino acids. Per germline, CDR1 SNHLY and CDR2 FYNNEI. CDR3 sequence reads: CASSAGQPSNYGYTF. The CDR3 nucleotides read TGTGCCAGCAGTGCTGGACAGCCGTCCAACTATGGCTACACCTTC.

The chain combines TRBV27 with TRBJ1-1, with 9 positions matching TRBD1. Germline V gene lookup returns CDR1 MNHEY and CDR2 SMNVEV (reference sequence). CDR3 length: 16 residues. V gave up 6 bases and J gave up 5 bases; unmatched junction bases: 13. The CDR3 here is CASSRGQGFLGTEAFF. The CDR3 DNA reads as TGTGCCAGCAGCCGCGGACAGGGGTTTTTGGGGACTGAAGCTTTCTTT.

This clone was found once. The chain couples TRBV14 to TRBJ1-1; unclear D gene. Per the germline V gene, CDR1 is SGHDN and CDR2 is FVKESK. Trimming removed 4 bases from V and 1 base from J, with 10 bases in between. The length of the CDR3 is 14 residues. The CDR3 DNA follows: TGTGCCAGCAGCCCCCCCTTCCCGAACACTGAAGCTTTCTTT. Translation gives CASSPPFPNTEAFF.

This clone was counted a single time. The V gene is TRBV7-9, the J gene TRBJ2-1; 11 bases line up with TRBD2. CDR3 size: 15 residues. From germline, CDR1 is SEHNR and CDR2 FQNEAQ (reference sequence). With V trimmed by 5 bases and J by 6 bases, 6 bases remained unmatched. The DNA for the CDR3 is TGTGCCAGCAGCATTAGCGGGGGGGATGGCAATGAGCAGTTCTTC. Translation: CASSISGGDGNEQFF.

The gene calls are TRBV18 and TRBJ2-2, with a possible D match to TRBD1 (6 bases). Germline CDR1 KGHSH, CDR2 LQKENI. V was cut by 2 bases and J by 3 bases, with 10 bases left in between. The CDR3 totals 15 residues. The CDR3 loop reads CASSPNRADTGELFF. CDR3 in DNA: TGTGCCAGCTCACCAAACAGGGCAGACACCGGGGAGCTGTTTTTT.

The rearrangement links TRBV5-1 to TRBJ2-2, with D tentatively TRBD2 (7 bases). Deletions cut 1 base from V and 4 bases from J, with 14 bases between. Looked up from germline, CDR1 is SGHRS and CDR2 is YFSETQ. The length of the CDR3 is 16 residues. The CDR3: CASSLLGGPSTGELFF. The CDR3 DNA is TGCGCCAGCAGCTTGCTCGGGGGGCCATCCACCGGGGAGCTGTTTTTT.

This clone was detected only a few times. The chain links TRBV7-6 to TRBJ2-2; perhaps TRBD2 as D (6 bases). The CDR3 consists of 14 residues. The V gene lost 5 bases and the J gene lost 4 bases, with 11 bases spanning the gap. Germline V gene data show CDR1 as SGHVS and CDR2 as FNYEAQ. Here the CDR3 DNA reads TGTGCCAGCAGCGCGGGACGCGTCACCGGGGAGCTGTTTTTT. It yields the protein CASSAGRVTGELFF.

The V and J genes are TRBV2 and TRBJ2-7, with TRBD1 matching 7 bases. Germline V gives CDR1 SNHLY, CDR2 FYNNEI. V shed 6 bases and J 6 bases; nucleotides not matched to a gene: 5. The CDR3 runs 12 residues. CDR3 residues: CASRKQGSEQYV. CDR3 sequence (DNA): TGTGCCAGCAGGAAACAGGGGAGCGAGCAGTACGTC.

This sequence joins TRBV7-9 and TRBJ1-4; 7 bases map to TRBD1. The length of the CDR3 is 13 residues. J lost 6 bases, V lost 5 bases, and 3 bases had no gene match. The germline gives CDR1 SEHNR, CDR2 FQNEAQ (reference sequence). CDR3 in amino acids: CASSGRGDEKLFF. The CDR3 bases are TGTGCCAGCAGCGGCAGGGGGGATGAAAAACTGTTTTTT.

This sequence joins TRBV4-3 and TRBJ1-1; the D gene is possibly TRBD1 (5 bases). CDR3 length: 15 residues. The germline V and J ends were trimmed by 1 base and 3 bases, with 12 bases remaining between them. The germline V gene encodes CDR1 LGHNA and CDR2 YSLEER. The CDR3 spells CASSQASTEYTEAFF. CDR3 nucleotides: TGCGCCAGCAGCCAAGCGTCGACAGAATACACTGAAGCTTTCTTT.

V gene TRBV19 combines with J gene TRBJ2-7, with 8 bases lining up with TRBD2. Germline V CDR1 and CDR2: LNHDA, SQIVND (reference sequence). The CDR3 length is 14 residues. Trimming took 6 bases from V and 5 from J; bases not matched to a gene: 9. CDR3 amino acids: CASRAVAGSHEQYF. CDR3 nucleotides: TGTGCCAGTAGAGCGGTAGCGGGGTCGCACGAGCAGTACTTC.

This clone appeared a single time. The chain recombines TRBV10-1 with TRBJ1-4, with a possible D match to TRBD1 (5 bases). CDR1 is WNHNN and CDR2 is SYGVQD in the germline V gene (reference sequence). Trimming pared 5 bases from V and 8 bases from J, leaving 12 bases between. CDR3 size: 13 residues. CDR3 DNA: TGCGCCAGCAGTCCAGGGCGGGGAGAAAAACTGTTTTTT. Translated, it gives CASSPGRGEKLFF.